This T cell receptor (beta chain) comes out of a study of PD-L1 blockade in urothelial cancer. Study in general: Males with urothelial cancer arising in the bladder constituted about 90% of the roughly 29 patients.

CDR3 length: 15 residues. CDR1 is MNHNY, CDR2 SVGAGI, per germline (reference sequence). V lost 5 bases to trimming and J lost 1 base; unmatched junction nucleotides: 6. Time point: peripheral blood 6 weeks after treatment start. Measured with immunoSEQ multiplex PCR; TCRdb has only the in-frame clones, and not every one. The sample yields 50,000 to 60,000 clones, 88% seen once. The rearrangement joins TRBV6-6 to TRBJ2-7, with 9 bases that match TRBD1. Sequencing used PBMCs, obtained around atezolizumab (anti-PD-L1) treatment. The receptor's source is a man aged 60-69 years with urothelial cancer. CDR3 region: CASSLQGQGSYEQYF. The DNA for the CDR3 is TGTGCCAGCAGTCTCCAGGGACAGGGTTCCTACGAGCAGTACTTC.